The 5 T cell receptor beta chains below all came from one sample that was sequenced in a study of T-cell memory formation after mild COVID-19. TCRdb re-called the 5' RACE reads with MiXCR, one entry per CDR3 protein. The sample yields about 450,000 distinct CDR3 sequences, 20% to 30% seen once. The sequenced material came from PBMCs or a T cell subset sorted from them (not recorded which). The receptors originated from an adult woman who had mild COVID-19 (a few samples of this study predate the infection). Cell type and time point are not known.

This clonotype turned up a few times. This chain uses TRBV3-1 with TRBJ2-7; D possibly uses TRBD1 or TRBD2 (6 bases each). Trimming pared 0 bases from V and 8 bases from J, leaving 17 bases between. The CDR3 contains 15 residues. From germline, CDR1 is LGHDT and CDR2 YNNKEL (reference sequence). CDR3 sequence: CASSQESPRGTQQYF. CDR3 nucleotides: TGTGCCAGCAGCCAAGAGTCCCCAAGGGGGACTCAGCAGTACTTC.

This clonotype was picked up a small number of times. The chain couples TRBV5-1 to TRBJ2-1, with D possibly TRBD1 on 5 matching bases. V was pared by 0 bases and J by 0 bases, with 13 bases between. Germline CDR1 reads SGHRS; CDR2 reads YFSETQ. The CDR3 is made up of 17 amino acids. CDR3 amino acids: CASSLATGASSYNEQFF. In DNA, the CDR3 is TGCGCCAGCAGCTTGGCCACTGGGGCTAGCTCCTACAATGAGCAGTTCTTC.

The genes are TRBV20-1 and TRBJ2-7; no clear D gene. Germline CDR1 reads DFQATT; CDR2 reads SNEGSKA (reference sequence). The length of the CDR3 is 13 residues. V lost 1 base to trimming and J lost 4 bases, with 11 bases between them. The CDR3 coding sequence is TGCAGTGCTAGAGGTCAGCTAACATACGAGCAGTACTTC. As protein: CSARGQLTYEQYF.

In this sample, this clonotype turned up once. The chain couples TRBV6-2 or TRBV6-3 to TRBJ1-5; 8 bases are shared with TRBD1. The V segment lost 10 bases and the J segment 4 bases; nucleotides outside the gene matches: 12. The CDR3 is made up of 15 amino acids. Germline values: CDR1 MNHEY, CDR2 SVGEGT. The CDR3 DNA is TGTGCCACCCAACCGACAGGGGCGGGGAATCAGCCCCAGCATTTT. Translating it yields CATQPTGAGNQPQHF.

The table lists this clonotype with a few counts. The chain recombines TRBV27 with TRBJ1-1; possibly TRBD1 for D (5 bases). Germline CDR1 and CDR2: MNHEY and SMNVEV (reference sequence). This CDR3 has 11 residues. The V and J ends lost 3 bases and 7 bases respectively, with 6 bases between them. The CDR3 region is CASSLGHEAFF. The CDR3 DNA follows: TGTGCCAGCAGTTTGGGGCATGAAGCTTTCTTT.